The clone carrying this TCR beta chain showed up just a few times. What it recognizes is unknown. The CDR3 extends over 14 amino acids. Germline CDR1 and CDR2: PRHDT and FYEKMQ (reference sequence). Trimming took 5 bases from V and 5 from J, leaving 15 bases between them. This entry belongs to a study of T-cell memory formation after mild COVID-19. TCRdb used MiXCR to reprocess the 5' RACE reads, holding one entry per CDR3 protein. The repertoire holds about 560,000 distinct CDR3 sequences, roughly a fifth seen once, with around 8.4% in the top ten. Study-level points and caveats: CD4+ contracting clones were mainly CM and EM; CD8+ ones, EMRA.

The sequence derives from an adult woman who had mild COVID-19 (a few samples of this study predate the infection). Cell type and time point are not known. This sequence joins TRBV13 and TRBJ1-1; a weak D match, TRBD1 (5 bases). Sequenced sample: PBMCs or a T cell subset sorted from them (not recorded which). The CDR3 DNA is TGTGCCAGCAGCCCTGGATCAGGGATTACTGAAGCTTTCTTT. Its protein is CASSPGSGITEAFF.